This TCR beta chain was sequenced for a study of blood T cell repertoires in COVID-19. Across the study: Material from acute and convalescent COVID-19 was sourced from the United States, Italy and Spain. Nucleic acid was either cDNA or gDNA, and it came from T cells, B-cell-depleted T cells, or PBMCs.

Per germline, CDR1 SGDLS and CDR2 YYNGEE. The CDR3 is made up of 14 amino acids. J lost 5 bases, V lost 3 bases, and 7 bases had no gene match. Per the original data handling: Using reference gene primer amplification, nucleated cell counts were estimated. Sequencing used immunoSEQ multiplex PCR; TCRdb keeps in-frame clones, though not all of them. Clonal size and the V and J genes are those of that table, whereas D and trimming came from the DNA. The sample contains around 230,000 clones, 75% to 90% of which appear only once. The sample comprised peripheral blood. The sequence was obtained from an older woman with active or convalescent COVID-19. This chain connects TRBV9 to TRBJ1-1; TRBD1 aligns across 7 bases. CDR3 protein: CASSAAGGETEAFF. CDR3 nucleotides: TGTGCCAGCAGCGCCGCAGGGGGAGAGACTGAAGCTTTCTTT.